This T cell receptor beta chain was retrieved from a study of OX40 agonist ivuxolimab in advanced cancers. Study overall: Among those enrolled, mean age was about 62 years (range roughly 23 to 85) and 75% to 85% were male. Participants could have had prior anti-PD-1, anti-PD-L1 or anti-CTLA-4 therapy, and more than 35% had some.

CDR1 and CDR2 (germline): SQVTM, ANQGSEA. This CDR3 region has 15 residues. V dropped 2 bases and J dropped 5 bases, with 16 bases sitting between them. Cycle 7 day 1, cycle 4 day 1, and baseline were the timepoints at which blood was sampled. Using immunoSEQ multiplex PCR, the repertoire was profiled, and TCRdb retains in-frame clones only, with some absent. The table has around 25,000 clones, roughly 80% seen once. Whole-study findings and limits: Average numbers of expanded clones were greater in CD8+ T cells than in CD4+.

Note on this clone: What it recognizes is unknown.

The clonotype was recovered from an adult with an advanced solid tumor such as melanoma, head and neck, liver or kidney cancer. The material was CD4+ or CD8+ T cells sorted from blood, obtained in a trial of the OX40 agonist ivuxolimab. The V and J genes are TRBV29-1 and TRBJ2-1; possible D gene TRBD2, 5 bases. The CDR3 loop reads CSVEIVRVGDNEQFF. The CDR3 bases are TGCAGCGTTGAAATTGTAAGGGTCGGGGACAATGAGCAGTTCTTC.